The source of this T cell receptor beta chain is a study of T-cell memory formation after mild COVID-19. General study points: Clones shrinking between day 15 and 85 showed a balanced CD4/CD8 split, and those that grew later tilted toward CD4+.

There are 16 residues in the CDR3. V lost 3 bases to trimming and J lost 2 bases; unmatched junction nucleotides: 5. In germline, CDR1 is SEHNR, CDR2 FQNEAQ (reference sequence). TCRdb re-called the 5' RACE reads with MiXCR, one entry per CDR3 protein. The sample lists roughly 450,000 distinct CDR3 sequences; around a sixth were seen once. This clonotype was found once. Its antigen is still unknown. The chain recombines TRBV7-9 with TRBJ2-3; the match to TRBD1 covers 10 bases. Sequenced sample: PBMCs or a T cell subset sorted from them (not recorded which). This clonotype originated in an adult woman who had mild COVID-19 (a few samples of this study predate the infection). Cell type and time point are not known. CDR3 sequence (DNA): TGTGCCAGCAGCTTTAGACAGGGGGCCTCCACAGATACGCAGTATTTT. It yields the protein CASSFRQGASTDTQYF.